One and the same sample provided the 25 T cell receptor beta chains below, sequenced in a study of blood T cell repertoires in COVID-19. Some clones are missing from TCRdb's copy, which holds only in-frame ones; the method was immunoSEQ multiplex PCR. This sample yields roughly 100,000 clones, of which around 88% are seen a single time; about 3% belongs to the top ten. Sequencing was done on a sample of peripheral blood. The receptors come from a human donor in a cohort sampled during active COVID-19.

Written as DNA, the CDR3 is TGTGCCAGCAGCTTAGCTGGGACAGCCAATGAGCAGTTCTTC. Its protein is CASSLAGTANEQFF. The chain uses TRBV11-1 and TRBJ2-1, with 7 bases fitting TRBD1. The CDR3 loop spans 14 amino acids. CDR1 SGHAT and CDR2 FQDESV come from the germline V gene (reference sequence). Trimming cost V 0 bases and J 6 bases; bases outside gene matches: 2.

CDR3 coding DNA: TGTGCCACGACTGCGGGGGGGCCCACAGATACGCAGTATTTT. It specifies CATTAGGPTDTQYF. The chain is built from TRBV24-1 and TRBJ2-3; 9 bases fit TRBD2. The V gene end was trimmed by 10 bases and the J gene end by 2 bases; junction bases not matched to a gene: 6. The CDR3 runs 14 residues. The germline V gene encodes CDR1 KGHDR and CDR2 SFDVKD.

V usage is TRBV10-1 and J usage is TRBJ2-5, with 9 bases fitting TRBD1. Trimming removed 0 bases from V and 3 bases from J; junction bases left unmatched: 2. CDR3 length: 15 amino acids. Germline CDR1 reads WNHNN; CDR2 reads SYGVQD (reference sequence). In DNA form, the CDR3 reads TGCGCCAGCAGTGAGTCCTGGACAGGGGAAGAGACCCAGTACTTC. This codes for CASSESWTGEETQYF.

The gene calls are TRBV9 and TRBJ2-1; 11 bases are shared with TRBD2. J was trimmed by 8 bases and V by 4 bases; bases with no gene match: 11. Germline assignment: CDR1 SGDLS and CDR2 YYNGEE. This CDR3 contains 16 residues. The CDR3: CASSPRLAGGPHEQFF. Here the CDR3 DNA reads TGTGCCAGCAGCCCCCGCTTAGCGGGAGGGCCCCATGAGCAGTTCTTC.

V is TRBV5-1 and J is TRBJ2-7; the D gene is possibly TRBD1 (5 bases). Germline CDR1 is SGHRS and CDR2 is YFSETQ. This CDR3 is built from 13 residues. V lost 2 bases, J lost 2 bases, and 8 bases lay in between. The CDR3 sequence is CASSLDSPYEQYF. CDR3 DNA sequence: TGCGCCAGCAGCTTAGACAGCCCCTACGAGCAGTACTTC.

The chain is built from TRBV5-1 and TRBJ2-7; perhaps TRBD2 as D (6 bases). The CDR3 loop spans 15 amino acids. V shed 4 bases and J shed 0 bases, with 14 bases lying between them. Looked up from germline, CDR1 is SGHRS and CDR2 is YFSETQ. The CDR3 DNA reads as TGCGCCAGCAGCCTTAGCGGTCTCAGCTCCTACGAGCAGTACTTC. It encodes CASSLSGLSSYEQYF.

The chain is built from TRBV11-2 and TRBJ2-7; TRBD2 agrees at 8 bases. The CDR3 length is 11 residues. The V and J ends lost 7 bases and 4 bases, in that order; junction bases with no gene match: 0. Germline V gene sequence: CDR1 SGHAT, CDR2 FQNNGV. CDR3 sequence (DNA): TGTGCCAGCACGGGAGGGTACGAGCAGTACTTC. This gives the protein CASTGGYEQYF. Together with reference TRBV11-2 and TRBJ2-7, the CDR3 gives the full variable domain: EAGVAQSPRYKIIEKRQSVAFWCNPISGHATLYWYQQILGQGPKLLIQFQNNGVVDDSQLPKDRFSAERLKGVDSTLKIQPAKLEDSAVYLCASTGGYEQYFGPGTRLTVT.

This clone occurred once. The V call is TRBV5-5, the J call TRBJ1-6; D is perhaps TRBD1 (5 bases). The CDR3 is 16 residues long. The germline CDR1 and CDR2 sequences are SGHKS and YYEKEE (reference sequence). V lost 0 bases, J lost 5 bases, and 12 bases lay in between. CDR3 residues: CASSLGRVQDNSPLHF. In DNA, the CDR3 is TGTGCCAGCAGCTTGGGAAGGGTACAGGATAATTCACCCCTCCACTTT.

The CDR3 sequence is CASSTGQLSNQPQHF. The CDR3 DNA reads TGTGCCAGTAGTACGGGACAGCTTAGCAATCAGCCCCAGCATTTT. The chain combines TRBV19 with TRBJ1-5, with 7 bases lining up with TRBD1. The CDR3 totals 15 residues. Germline-derived CDR1 and CDR2 are LNHDA and SQIVND (reference sequence). V was pared by 4 bases and J by 0 bases, with 3 bases of the junction left unmatched.

The CDR3 is CASSLGSGGQGSEAFF. The CDR3 DNA follows: TGCGCCAGCAGCTTGGGGTCTGGCGGGCAGGGGTCTGAAGCTTTCTTT. The rearrangement uses TRBV5-1 and TRBJ1-1, with D perhaps matching TRBD1 (6 bases). The ends were cut back, 0 bases at V and 6 bases at J, with 18 bases in the middle. Germline-derived CDR1 and CDR2 are SGHRS and YFSETQ. CDR3 length: 16 amino acids.

V usage is TRBV3-1 (or the pseudogene TRBV3-2) and J usage is TRBJ2-3; the match to TRBD2 covers 11 bases. Germline assignment: CDR1 LGHDT and CDR2 YNNKEL (reference sequence). The CDR3 is made up of 17 amino acids. V lost 4 bases and J lost 5; bases outside the gene matches: 11. CDR3 bases: TGTGCCAGCAGCCCCGGGACTAGCGGCCCAAAGGGAGATACGCAGTATTTT. Translation gives CASSPGTSGPKGDTQYF.

The chain joins TRBV7-9 to TRBJ2-7; TRBD2 agrees at 13 bases. The V and J ends lost 5 bases and 0 bases, in that order; junction bases with no gene match: 13. The CDR3 sequence is 19 residues long. The germline gives CDR1 SEHNR, CDR2 FQNEAQ (reference sequence). The CDR3 region has the DNA TGTGCCAGCAGCCCGCGGCGGACTAGCGGGAGTAGAAGCTCCTACGAGCAGTACTTC. Protein product: CASSPRRTSGSRSSYEQYF.

This chain connects TRBV14 to TRBJ1-6; D gene uncertain. The CDR3 consists of 14 residues. Trimming removed 1 base from V and 7 bases from J, with 8 bases in between. Germline assignment: CDR1 SGHDN and CDR2 FVKESK. Here the CDR3 reads CASSQGEWNSPLHF. The DNA of the CDR3 is TGTGCCAGCAGCCAAGGAGAGTGGAATTCACCCCTCCACTTT.

This rearrangement joins TRBV7-2 to TRBJ1-5, with D tentatively TRBD1 (5 bases). The germline V gene encodes CDR1 SGHTA and CDR2 FQGNSA. V was shortened by 5 bases and J by 3 bases, with 8 bases between the two germline ends. The CDR3 sequence is 13 residues long. The CDR3 is CASSRQNNQPQHF. The CDR3 region has the DNA TGTGCCAGCAGCCGACAGAACAATCAGCCCCAGCATTTT.

V and J are TRBV28 and TRBJ1-2, with D maybe TRBD1 (6 bases). The CDR3 runs to 13 residues. CDR1 is MDHEN and CDR2 is SYDVKM in the germline V gene. Between the trimmed V and J ends, which lost 10 bases and 7 bases, there was a span of 19 bases. The CDR3 loop reads CATYLRQAIGYTF. CDR3 in DNA: TGTGCCACCTACCTTCGACAGGCAATTGGCTACACCTTC.

The V gene is TRBV7-9, the J gene TRBJ2-7; 7 bases fit TRBD2. Germline values: CDR1 SEHNR, CDR2 FQNEAQ (reference sequence). The J segment lost 7 bases and the V segment lost 7 bases, leaving 13 bases of the junction unmatched. The CDR3 runs to 14 residues. CDR3 loop: CASTLPAGPREQYF. DNA of the CDR3: TGTGCCAGCACCCTCCCAGCGGGACCAAGGGAGCAGTACTTC.

The chain is built from TRBV12-3 or TRBV12-4 and TRBJ2-7; D gene unclear. This CDR3 comprises 13 residues. V lost 2 bases and J lost 3, with 8 bases in between. Written as DNA, the CDR3 is TGTGCCAGCAGTTTATGGGCAGACTACGAGCAGTACTTC. Translated: CASSLWADYEQYF.

This chain joins TRBV2 and TRBJ1-1, with TRBD1 matching over 8 bases. CDR1 SNHLY and CDR2 FYNNEI come from the germline V gene. The CDR3 consists of 14 residues. V gave up 8 bases and J gave up 5 bases; unmatched junction bases: 10. This chain's CDR3 is CASLVDRGNTEAFF. CDR3 DNA sequence: TGTGCCAGCTTGGTAGACAGGGGCAATACTGAAGCTTTCTTT.

The rearrangement uses TRBV29-1 and TRBJ1-2; TRBD1 matches 7 bases. The germline V gene encodes CDR1 SQVTM and CDR2 ANQGSEA. J was trimmed by 1 base and V by 5 bases; bases with no gene match: 4. The CDR3 extends over 13 amino acids. The CDR3 protein is CSVSTGINYGYTF. The DNA for the CDR3 is TGCAGCGTTTCGACAGGGATTAACTATGGCTACACCTTC.

The rearrangement joins TRBV30 to TRBJ2-7; the match to TRBD1 covers 8 bases. Germline V lookup: CDR1 GTSNPN, CDR2 SVGIG (reference sequence). V shed 7 bases and J 6 bases; nucleotides not matched to a gene: 14. The CDR3 loop spans 14 amino acids. The chain's CDR3 is CASKPGTGNSEQYF. The CDR3 DNA follows: TGTGCCTCCAAGCCCGGGACAGGCAACTCCGAGCAGTACTTC.

The genes are TRBV5-1 and TRBJ1-1, with 8 bases lining up with TRBD1. Germline V CDR1 and CDR2: SGHRS, YFSETQ. The CDR3 length is 13 residues. V lost 4 bases to trimming and J lost 12 bases; unmatched junction nucleotides: 11. CDR3: CASSPEMDRVPFF. The CDR3 coding sequence is TGCGCCAGCAGCCCTGAGATGGACAGGGTCCCTTTCTTT.

For the CDR3, the DNA is TGTGCCAGCAGTTATTCAGACACCAGCACAGCTTTCTTT. It encodes CASSYSDTSTAFF. This chain uses TRBV6-5 with TRBJ1-1; D not resolved. This CDR3 has 13 amino acids. Germline assignment: CDR1 MNHEY and CDR2 SVGAGI. The germline V and J ends were trimmed by 3 bases and 10 bases, with 15 bases remaining between them.

The V call is TRBV7-2, the J call TRBJ2-3; D is perhaps TRBD2 (5 bases). Per the germline V gene, CDR1 is SGHTA and CDR2 is FQGNSA. The V end was cut by 4 bases, the J end by 11 bases, with 16 bases between. This CDR3 has 13 amino acids. The CDR3 region has the DNA TGTGCCAGCAGCTCGCCACCGGGCGCGGGGCAGTATTTT. Encoded protein: CASSSPPGAGQYF.

The chain combines TRBV10-2 with TRBJ2-6; TRBD1 aligns across 9 bases. Germline V lookup: CDR1 WSHSY, CDR2 SAAADI. This CDR3 is 16 amino acids long. Germline trimming cut 5 bases from V and 3 bases from J; bases unmatched to any gene: 5. The CDR3 sequence is CASSPGTGFGANVLTF. The DNA for the CDR3 is TGCGCCAGCAGTCCCGGGACAGGGTTTGGGGCCAACGTCCTGACTTTC.

The rearrangement joins TRBV5-1 to TRBJ2-3; possible D gene TRBD2, 6 bases. CDR1 is SGHRS and CDR2 is YFSETQ in the germline V gene. Between the trimmed V and J ends, which lost 1 base and 0 bases, there was a span of 15 bases. The CDR3 totals 17 residues. The CDR3 DNA follows: TGCGCCAGCAGCTTGATCCCTAGCGCCAGGAGCACAGATACGCAGTATTTT. Translation gives CASSLIPSARSTDTQYF.